The 18 T cell receptor beta chains below come from one sample, sequenced in a study of vaccination and CD4 T cells after COVID-19. Sequencing of DNA taken from cultured CD4+ T cells relied on the Oncomine TCR Beta short-read assay. After culture, CD4+ T cells served as the source for genomic DNA extraction. TCRdb independently ran MiXCR on the PCR reads; one entry per CDR3 protein. The table has over 8,500 distinct CDR3 sequences, 28% seen once. Antigens of these TCRs are unknown. The treatment denotes: approximately nine-day PBMC culture with coronavirus spike peptide pools or control peptides (ViraFEST assay). The collection of CD4+ T cells from the unexposed donor took place before the COVID-19 pandemic (2011-2018). Sequencing input: CD4+ T cells from blood, cultured in vitro. Every receptor here comes from a human donor in good health.

The chain is built from TRBV19 and TRBJ2-5; D possibly corresponds to TRBD1 (7 bases). CDR3 length equals 14 residues. Germline loops: CDR1 LNHDA, CDR2 SQIVND (reference sequence). Trimming stripped 1 base from V and 5 bases from J, with 11 bases between. CDR3 DNA sequence: TGTGCCAGTAGTATAGTGGCAGGGGGGGAGACCCAGTACTTC. Its protein is CASSIVAGGETQYF.

The J gene is TRBJ2-1, the V gene TRBV18, with 8 bases that match TRBD2. Germline values: CDR1 KGHSH, CDR2 LQKENI. This CDR3 is 19 amino acids long. Trimming cost V 5 bases and J 4 bases; bases outside gene matches: 19. The CDR3 sequence: CASSVLPAGGLSMYNEQFF. The CDR3 coding sequence is TGTGCCAGCTCAGTCCTGCCCGCGGGAGGCCTCTCGATGTACAATGAGCAGTTCTTC.

CDR3 nucleotide sequence: TGTGCCAGCAGCCGAAGGGACAGCGCGAACACCGGGGAGCTGTTTTTT. Residues: CASSRRDSANTGELFF. The chain uses TRBV6-1 and TRBJ2-2; 7 bases map to TRBD1. The V and J ends lost 6 bases and 0 bases, in that order; junction bases with no gene match: 7. This CDR3 region has 16 residues. Germline CDR1 is MNHNS and CDR2 is SASEGT.

This clonotype has a handful of counts. This rearrangement joins TRBV20-1 to TRBJ1-5; 7 bases fit TRBD1. After removal of 5 bases from V and 2 bases from J, the junction contained 6 bases not matched to a gene. The CDR3 sequence is 14 residues long. Germline V gene data show CDR1 as DFQATT and CDR2 as SNEGSKA (reference sequence). CDR3 protein: CSAAYGTGNQPQHF. The DNA of the CDR3 is TGCAGTGCTGCCTACGGGACAGGCAATCAGCCCCAGCATTTT.

The V and J genes are TRBV7-2 and TRBJ2-3; 10 positions match TRBD1. CDR1 and CDR2 from the germline V gene are SGHTA and FQGNSA. There are 15 residues in the CDR3. V trimming: 5 bases; J trimming: 2 bases; junction bases outside the gene matches: 4. CDR3 in amino acids: CASSPGQGNTDTQYF. CDR3 DNA: TGTGCCAGCAGCCCGGGACAGGGGAACACAGATACGCAGTATTTT.

J is TRBJ1-5 and V is TRBV27; D is perhaps TRBD1 (5 bases). The CDR3 runs 14 residues. Germline CDR1 MNHEY, CDR2 SMNVEV (reference sequence). Trimming stripped 6 bases from V and 6 bases from J, with 15 bases between. The CDR3 region has the DNA TGTGCCAGCAGCGGTCAGGGCCCCCCTCAGCCCCAGCATTTT. Protein product: CASSGQGPPQPQHF.

This sequence joins TRBV6-2 or TRBV6-3 and TRBJ2-7; D is unclear. Germline CDR1 is MNHEY and CDR2 is SVGEGT. Trimming removed 6 bases from V and 4 bases from J, with 16 bases in between. The CDR3 runs 14 residues. DNA of the CDR3: TGTGCCAGCAGGGAACCCTCAGTCCCATACGAGCAGTACTTC. Its protein product is CASREPSVPYEQYF.

This rearrangement joins TRBV28 to TRBJ1-1; possibly TRBD1 for D (5 bases). Germline V gene data show CDR1 as MDHEN and CDR2 as SYDVKM. V lost 5 bases and J 1 base, leaving 11 bases between the germline ends. The CDR3 runs to 14 residues. CDR3 sequence: CASSDPGSNTEAFF. The CDR3 DNA is TGTGCCAGCAGTGACCCAGGGTCGAACACTGAAGCTTTCTTT. The whole variable domain, remainder taken from reference TRBV28 and TRBJ1-1, is DVKVTQSSRYLVKRTGEKVFLECVQDMDHENMFWYRQDPGLGLRLIYFSYDVKMKEKGDIPEGYSVSREKKERFSLILESASTNQTSMYLCASSDPGSNTEAFFGQGTRLTVV.

This clonotype qualifies as medium-sized. This sequence joins TRBV27 and TRBJ2-5; 11 bases line up with TRBD1. V was pared by 3 bases and J by 5 bases, with 5 bases of the junction left unmatched. This CDR3 contains 15 residues. CDR1 is MNHEY, CDR2 SMNVEV, per germline (reference sequence). The CDR3 sequence: CASSFMGQGEETQYF. The CDR3 nucleotides are TGTGCCAGCAGTTTTATGGGACAGGGGGAGGAGACCCAGTACTTC.

The chain is built from TRBV6-2 or TRBV6-3 and TRBJ2-1; 10 bases map to TRBD2. V shed 0 bases and J 7 bases; nucleotides not matched to a gene: 3. The CDR3 totals 15 residues. Germline V lookup: CDR1 MNHEY, CDR2 SVGEGT. This CDR3 reads CASSYSKREGNEQFF. CDR3 bases: TGTGCCAGCAGTTACTCTAAGCGGGAGGGTAATGAGCAGTTCTTC.

Details on this clonotype: A clone one base away is much larger, so this may be a read error. This chain uses TRBV6-1 with TRBJ1-5; the match to TRBD1 covers 7 bases. The CDR3 sequence is 14 residues long. V shed 8 bases and J 3 bases; nucleotides not matched to a gene: 7. The germline V gene has CDR1 MNHNS and CDR2 SASEGT. Written as DNA, the CDR3 is TGTGCCAGCGGGTCCCAGGGGGACAATCAGCCCCAGCATTTT. Residues: CASGSQGDNQPQHF.

The rearrangement joins TRBV27 to TRBJ2-7, with D perhaps TRBD1 or TRBD2 (5 bases each). Trimming pared 11 bases from V and 2 bases from J, leaving 16 bases between. This CDR3 spans 13 amino acids. Germline V CDR1 and CDR2: MNHEY, SMNVEV (reference sequence). For the CDR3, the DNA is TGTGCCCGGGGTCAGGGACCACCCTACGAGCAGTACTTC. It is translated as CARGQGPPYEQYF.

Relative to its sample, this clonotype is medium-sized (0.01 to 0.1%). This rearrangement joins TRBV6-2 or TRBV6-3 to TRBJ1-2; D remains ambiguous. The CDR3 consists of 14 residues. Trimming left V 6 bases short and J 6 bases short, with 17 bases between. Per germline, CDR1 MNHEY and CDR2 SVGEGT. CDR3 in DNA: TGTGCCAGCAGGAGCCCTCCACCCGCGGATGGCTACACCTTC. Its protein product is CASRSPPPADGYTF.

The CDR3 loop is CASRDRYRKSSYNSPLHF. The CDR3 bases are TGTGCCAGCAGGGATAGGTACAGGAAAAGCTCCTATAATTCACCCCTCCACTTT. This chain uses TRBV2 with TRBJ1-6; maybe TRBD1 (5 bases). The length of the CDR3 is 18 residues. The germline V gene has CDR1 SNHLY and CDR2 FYNNEI. V gave up 6 bases and J gave up 0 bases, with 18 bases separating them.

The chain carries TRBV11-2 and TRBJ2-3; D gene ambiguous. There are 15 residues in the CDR3. Germline V gene sequence: CDR1 SGHAT, CDR2 FQNNGV. Trimming stripped 1 base from V and 2 bases from J, with 10 bases between. The CDR3 region has the DNA TGTGCCAGCAGCTTAGGGGCTAGACCCACAGATACGCAGTATTTT. It yields the protein CASSLGARPTDTQYF.

The chain is built from TRBV4-3 and TRBJ1-1; D is ambiguous. The CDR3 length is 14 residues. CDR1 and CDR2 from the germline V gene are LGHNA and YSLEER. V lost 0 bases and J lost 2, with 7 bases in between. CDR3 sequence reads: CASSQDWRNTEAFF. In DNA, the CDR3 is TGCGCCAGCAGCCAAGATTGGCGAAACACTGAAGCTTTCTTT.

The table lists this clonotype with a count of one. This chain connects TRBV6-2 or TRBV6-3 to TRBJ2-1; 13 bases align to TRBD2. CDR1 is MNHEY, CDR2 SVGEGT, per germline. V shed 5 bases, J shed 8 bases, and the junction held 12 bases outside the gene matches. The CDR3 consists of 17 residues. The chain's CDR3 is CASSPRTSGSKIHEQFF. Here the CDR3 DNA reads TGTGCCAGCAGTCCGAGGACTAGCGGGAGTAAGATCCATGAGCAGTTCTTC.

The chain combines TRBV7-3 with TRBJ2-5, with TRBD1 as a possible D gene (7 bases). V lost 3 bases and J 4 bases, leaving 12 bases between the germline ends. The CDR3 is 14 residues long. Germline CDR1 reads SGHTA; CDR2 reads FQGTGA. CDR3 sequence: CASSFSQGGETQYF. The CDR3 region has the DNA TGTGCCAGCAGCTTTTCCCAGGGGGGAGAGACCCAGTACTTC.